The next 29 T cell receptor beta chains were all read from a single sample in a study of T cell responses to AZD1222 COVID-19 vaccine. Repertoires were generated with immunoSEQ multiplex PCR, while TCRdb's copy carries only in-frame clones and drops some. The sample holds over 120,000 clones, just over 90% seen once. The sample consisted of peripheral blood, taken on day 0 of AZD1222 vaccination. All receptors derive from an adult in good health.

The rearrangement links TRBV19 to TRBJ2-7; D ambiguous. The CDR3 loop spans 15 amino acids. The ends were cut back, 1 base at V and 2 bases at J, with 12 bases in the middle. Looked up from germline, CDR1 is LNHDA and CDR2 is SQIVND (reference sequence). This chain's CDR3 is CASSIGHSGPYEQYF. CDR3 in DNA: TGTGCCAGTAGTATAGGGCATTCCGGGCCCTACGAGCAGTACTTC.

The V and J genes are TRBV15 and TRBJ1-5, with D perhaps matching TRBD1 (5 bases). The CDR3 is 18 residues long. Germline values: CDR1 LNHNV, CDR2 YYDKDF (reference sequence). Trimming removed 1 base at V and 3 bases at J, with 19 bases between. CDR3 in amino acids: CATSRVAGDSYNNQPQHF. The CDR3 nucleotides read TGTGCCACCAGCAGAGTGGCCGGCGACAGCTACAACAATCAGCCCCAGCATTTT.

The rearrangement links TRBV10-3 to TRBJ2-3; D unclear. Trimming took off 3 bases at V and 2 bases at J, with 12 bases between the two ends. Per germline, CDR1 ENHRY and CDR2 SYGVKD. This CDR3 comprises 15 residues. The CDR3 coding sequence is TGTGCCATCAGTGATAGTAAGGGTTACACAGATACGCAGTATTTT. It translates to CAISDSKGYTDTQYF.

The chain joins TRBV4-1 to TRBJ1-6, with D uncertain. V was cut by 4 bases and J by 10 bases, with 17 bases left in between. CDR1 and CDR2 from the germline V gene are MGHRA and YSYEKL. CDR3 length: 15 residues. CDR3 nucleotides: TGCGCCAGCAGCCCCCCGGCAGGCGGGAGGTCACCCCTCCACTTT. It specifies CASSPPAGGRSPLHF.

The chain carries TRBV3-1 (or the pseudogene TRBV3-2) and TRBJ2-3, with 7 bases matching TRBD2. This CDR3 is built from 13 residues. The V and J ends lost 1 base and 8 bases, in that order; junction bases with no gene match: 3. The germline CDR1 and CDR2 sequences are LGHDT and YNNKEL (reference sequence). The CDR3 DNA reads as TGTGCCAGCAGCCAAGGGGGGGGTGTTACGCAGTATTTT. Its translation: CASSQGGGVTQYF.

This clone was found once. The J gene is TRBJ1-2, the V gene TRBV5-1, with TRBD1 as a possible D gene (5 bases). Trimming removed 0 bases from V and 2 bases from J, with 20 bases in between. The germline gives CDR1 SGHRS, CDR2 YFSETQ. The CDR3 has 18 residues. The CDR3 protein is CASSLAPAGLLQNYGYTF. CDR3 sequence (DNA): TGCGCCAGCAGCTTGGCCCCGGCAGGGTTACTCCAGAACTATGGCTACACCTTC.

V and J are TRBV11-2 and TRBJ2-1, with TRBD1 as a possible D gene (6 bases). This CDR3 is 16 amino acids long. Trimming removed 1 base from V and 14 bases from J, with 24 bases in between. Germline V gene lookup returns CDR1 SGHAT and CDR2 FQNNGV. The CDR3 sequence is CASSLAKVQGFKIKFF. In nucleotides, the CDR3 is TGTGCCAGCAGCTTAGCTAAGGTACAGGGATTCAAGATCAAGTTCTTC.

CDR3 DNA sequence: TGTGCCAGCAGCCCCGGATGGACCGGTGGCTACACCTTC. This sequence encodes CASSPGWTGGYTF. The chain is built from TRBV4-2 and TRBJ1-2; D is uncertain. The CDR3 has 13 amino acids. V was shortened by 4 bases and J by 7 bases, with 13 bases between the two germline ends. Germline-derived CDR1 and CDR2 are LGHNA and YNFKEQ.

The chain uses TRBV29-1 and TRBJ2-6; D unresolved. V was clipped by 6 bases and J by 0 bases, with 12 bases between them. CDR3 length: 15 residues. Per germline, CDR1 SQVTM and CDR2 ANQGSEA. The CDR3 DNA reads as TGCAGCGTCGAAAACATGAACTCTGGGGCCAACGTCCTGACTTTC. This encodes CSVENMNSGANVLTF.

The chain links TRBV28 to TRBJ2-7, with no clear D. The CDR3 runs to 14 residues. Germline-derived CDR1 and CDR2 are MDHEN and SYDVKM. Trimming took off 8 bases at V and 1 base at J, with 15 bases between the two ends. The CDR3 loop is CASALIAESYEQYF. The CDR3 DNA reads as TGTGCCAGCGCTCTTATCGCCGAATCCTACGAGCAGTACTTC.

V is TRBV13 and J is TRBJ2-2, with 10 bases lining up with TRBD2. Germline CDR1 and CDR2: PRHDT and FYEKMQ (reference sequence). This CDR3 has 17 amino acids. The V and J ends lost 6 bases and 4 bases, in that order; junction bases with no gene match: 11. CDR3 DNA sequence: TGTGCCAGCAGAAGACTAGCGGGCTTAGCGGGCACCGGGGAGCTGTTTTTT. Its protein product is CASRRLAGLAGTGELFF.

This chain uses TRBV5-5 with TRBJ1-5; D perhaps matches TRBD1 (6 bases). CDR3 length equals 13 residues. V gave up 5 bases and J gave up 4 bases, with 10 bases separating them. In germline, CDR1 is SGHKS, CDR2 YYEKEE (reference sequence). The CDR3: CASSTGQNQPQHF. In DNA, the CDR3 is TGTGCCAGCAGTACAGGGCAGAATCAGCCCCAGCATTTT.

The chain combines TRBV30 with TRBJ1-3; tentatively, D is TRBD1 (6 bases). With 5 bases removed from V and 0 bases from J, the gap between germline ends came to 11 bases. The germline CDR1 and CDR2 sequences are GTSNPN and SVGIG (reference sequence). CDR3 length: 14 amino acids. The CDR3, as DNA: TGTGCCTGGGGGGGGCGCGGCTCTGGAAACACCATATATTTT. This encodes CAWGGRGSGNTIYF.

J is TRBJ1-6 and V is TRBV5-4, with 7 bases aligning to TRBD1. Germline V lookup: CDR1 SGHNT, CDR2 YYREEE (reference sequence). The CDR3 length is 18 residues. V lost 4 bases to trimming and J lost 2 bases; unmatched junction nucleotides: 12. The CDR3 nucleotides are TGTGCCAGCAGCCCAAAACCCCCCGGGACAGCCTATAATTCACCCCTCCACTTT. It is translated as CASSPKPPGTAYNSPLHF.

This chain links TRBV4-3 with TRBJ1-2; possibly TRBD1 for D (5 bases). Germline V gene sequence: CDR1 LGHNA, CDR2 YSLEER. This CDR3 has 16 amino acids. V was pared by 0 bases and J by 6 bases, with 17 bases between. CDR3 loop: CASSQDQGHPGDGYTF. The DNA for the CDR3 is TGCGCCAGCAGCCAAGATCAAGGACACCCGGGGGATGGCTACACCTTC.

The CDR3 DNA sequence: TGTGCCAGCAGCCCGTGGGCGCGGGGGAACACCGGGGAGCTGTTTTTT. Encoded protein: CASSPWARGNTGELFF. The chain recombines TRBV7-8 with TRBJ2-2; D may be TRBD2 (6 bases). CDR1 SGHVS and CDR2 FQNEAQ come from the germline V gene. This CDR3 is built from 16 residues. With 5 bases removed from V and 1 base from J, the gap between germline ends came to 14 bases.

V gene TRBV9 combines with J gene TRBJ1-3; the D is unclear. Germline V gene data show CDR1 as SGDLS and CDR2 as YYNGEE. V lost 4 bases and J 0 bases, leaving 11 bases between the germline ends. This CDR3 comprises 15 residues. CDR3 residues: CASSPGGISGNTIYF. The CDR3 nucleotides read TGTGCCAGCAGCCCAGGTGGCATCTCTGGAAACACCATATATTTT.

The chain combines TRBV5-1 with TRBJ2-7; 11 bases are shared with TRBD1. J lost 3 bases, V lost 6 bases, and 8 bases had no gene match. This CDR3 contains 15 residues. Looked up from germline, CDR1 is SGHRS and CDR2 is YFSETQ. The CDR3 region has the DNA TGCGCCAGCACCATGGGTGGGACAGGGGGCTACGAGCAGTACTTC. It yields the protein CASTMGGTGGYEQYF.

The chain joins TRBV6-5 to TRBJ2-7, with a weak D call TRBD1 (5 bases). Per the germline V gene, CDR1 is MNHEY and CDR2 is SVGAGI. The ends were cut back, 6 bases at V and 4 bases at J, with 13 bases in the middle. This CDR3 spans 13 amino acids. For the CDR3, the DNA is TGTGCCAGCAGCTCAACTTCAGGGTACGAGCAGTACTTC. Translating gives CASSSTSGYEQYF.

V and J are TRBV18 and TRBJ2-7; perhaps TRBD1 as D (5 bases). Trimming took off 1 base at V and 4 bases at J, with 11 bases between the two ends. There are 14 residues in the CDR3. Germline CDR1 KGHSH, CDR2 LQKENI. For the CDR3, the DNA is TGTGCCAGCTCACCACTTCCCAGGGAATACGAGCAGTACTTC. Amino acids: CASSPLPREYEQYF.

This clone is a singleton in its sample. The chain is built from TRBV7-9 and TRBJ1-1, with D hard to call. From germline, CDR1 is SEHNR and CDR2 FQNEAQ (reference sequence). The CDR3 totals 14 residues. V was shortened by 3 bases and J by 0 bases, with 8 bases between the two germline ends. The CDR3 DNA reads TGTGCCAGCAGCTTTGGAGGGATGAACACTGAAGCTTTCTTT. It translates to CASSFGGMNTEAFF. Supplemented by reference TRBV7-9 and TRBJ1-1, the full variable domain reads DTGVSQNPRHKITKRGQNVTFRCDPISEHNRLYWYRQTLGQGPEFLTYFQNEAQLEKSRLLSDRFSAERPKGSFSTLEIQRTEQGDSAMYLCASSFGGMNTEAFFGQGTRLTVV.

This chain links TRBV5-1 with TRBJ2-2, with 10 bases aligning to TRBD2. The CDR3 sequence is 16 residues long. Germline V lookup: CDR1 SGHRS, CDR2 YFSETQ. The V gene end was trimmed by 4 bases and the J gene end by 1 base; junction bases not matched to a gene: 4. The DNA for the CDR3 is TGCGCCAGCAGCACAAGCGGGGGGGTGAACACCGGGGAGCTGTTTTTT. It specifies CASSTSGGVNTGELFF.

Of note for this clone: A much more abundant neighbour one base away suggests this may be a read error. The V gene is TRBV6-2 or TRBV6-3, the J gene TRBJ1-1; a possible D gene is TRBD1 (5 bases). Trimming removed 2 bases at V and 1 base at J, with 5 bases between. The CDR3 totals 13 residues. Germline lookup yields CDR1 MNHEY and CDR2 SVGEGT. The CDR3 coding sequence is TGTGCCAGCAGTTACGGGGGGAACACTGAAGCTTTCTTT. Protein product: CASSYGGNTEAFF.

The rearrangement uses TRBV5-1 and TRBJ2-7, with 7 bases lining up with TRBD1. Looked up from germline, CDR1 is SGHRS and CDR2 is YFSETQ. V lost 4 bases to trimming and J lost 7 bases; unmatched junction nucleotides: 11. The CDR3 contains 14 residues. This chain's CDR3 is CASSLGQAEREQYF. CDR3 nucleotides: TGCGCCAGCAGCCTAGGACAGGCCGAGCGGGAGCAGTACTTC. Full variable domain (missing parts from reference TRBV5-1 and TRBJ2-7): KAGVTQTPRYLIKTRGQQVTLSCSPISGHRSVSWYQQTPGQGLQFLFEYFSETQRNKGNFPGRFSGRQFSNSRSEMNVSTLELGDSALYLCASSLGQAEREQYFGPGTRLTVT.

This chain connects TRBV4-1 to TRBJ2-7; weak D call: TRBD1 (6 bases). The CDR3 has 17 residues. Germline V gene data show CDR1 as MGHRA and CDR2 as YSYEKL. V was pared by 0 bases and J by 3 bases, with 18 bases between. The CDR3 spells CASSQDHMRGYGYEQYF. DNA of the CDR3: TGCGCCAGCAGCCAAGATCATATGAGGGGGTACGGCTACGAGCAGTACTTC.

This rearrangement joins TRBV7-2 to TRBJ1-6; D uncertain. The CDR3 spans 15 residues. Germline CDR1 is SGHTA and CDR2 is FQGNSA. V was clipped by 2 bases and J by 2 bases, with 7 bases between them. This CDR3 is CASSLNSAYNSPLHF. CDR3 nucleotide sequence: TGTGCCAGCAGCTTAAACAGCGCCTATAATTCACCCCTCCACTTT.

V usage is TRBV30 and J usage is TRBJ1-6; D might be TRBD1 (6 bases). This CDR3 contains 13 residues. Germline V gives CDR1 GTSNPN, CDR2 SVGIG (reference sequence). Trimming took 8 bases from V and 7 from J, leaving 15 bases between them. The CDR3 loop is CAGSGTTNSPLHF. The DNA of the CDR3 is TGTGCCGGATCCGGGACAACAAATTCACCCCTCCACTTT.

The rearrangement links TRBV25-1 to TRBJ2-7; perhaps TRBD1 as D (6 bases). V was pared by 4 bases and J by 4 bases, with 11 bases between. From germline, CDR1 is MGHDK and CDR2 SYGVNS. The CDR3 covers 13 residues. The CDR3 nucleotides read TGTGCCAGCAGTGTAGGGGGTCGTTACGAGCAGTACTTC. It codes for CASSVGGRYEQYF.

This clone occurred once. The V and J genes are TRBV5-5 and TRBJ2-7, with D possibly TRBD1 on 5 matching bases. Germline-derived CDR1 and CDR2 are SGHKS and YYEKEE (reference sequence). The CDR3 length is 14 residues. V lost 1 base and J 0 bases, leaving 8 bases between the germline ends. The CDR3 region is CASSLSRASYEQYF. As DNA, the CDR3 is TGTGCCAGCAGCTTGAGCAGGGCCTCCTACGAGCAGTACTTC.